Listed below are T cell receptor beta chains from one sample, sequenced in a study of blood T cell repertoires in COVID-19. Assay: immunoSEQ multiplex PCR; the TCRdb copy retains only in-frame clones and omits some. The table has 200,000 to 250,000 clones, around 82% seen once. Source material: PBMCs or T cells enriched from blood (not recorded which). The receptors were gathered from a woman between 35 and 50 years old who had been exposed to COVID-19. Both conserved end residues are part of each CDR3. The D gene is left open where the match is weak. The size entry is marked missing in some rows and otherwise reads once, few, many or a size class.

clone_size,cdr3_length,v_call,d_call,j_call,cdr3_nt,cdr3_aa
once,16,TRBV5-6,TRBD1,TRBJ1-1,TGTGCCAGCAGGCCAGGACAGGGAAGGGGGAACACTGAAGCTTTCTTT,CASRPGQGRGNTEAFF
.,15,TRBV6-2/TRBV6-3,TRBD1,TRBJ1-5,TGTGCCAGCAGTACGGGACAGGGGCTTTCTCAGCCCCAGCATTTT,CASSTGQGLSQPQHF
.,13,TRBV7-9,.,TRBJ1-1,TGTGCCAGCAGCGTCAGGGGAGGGACTGAAGCTTTCTTT,CASSVRGGTEAFF
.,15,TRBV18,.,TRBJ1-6,TGTGCCAGCTCACCCCCGGCAGGGGTGCAGTCACCCCTCCACTTT,CASSPPAGVQSPLHF
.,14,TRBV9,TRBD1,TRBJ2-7,TGTGCCAGCAGCCCGGGACAGCTCATCTACGAGCAGTACTTC,CASSPGQLIYEQYF
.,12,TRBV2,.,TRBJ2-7,TGTGCCAGCCTTGACAGTCCCTACGAGCAGTACTTC,CASLDSPYEQYF
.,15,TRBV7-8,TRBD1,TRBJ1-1,TGTGCCAGCAGCTTTCAGGGACAGATGAACACTGAAGCTTTCTTT,CASSFQGQMNTEAFF
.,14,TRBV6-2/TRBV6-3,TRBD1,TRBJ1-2,TGTGCCAGCAGTTACGAGGACAGGAGGACCATCTACACCTTC,CASSYEDRRTIYTF
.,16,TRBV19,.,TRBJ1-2,TGTGCCAGTAGCAACCTGGACACCGGGAGAAAAGATGGCTACACCTTC,CASSNLDTGRKDGYTF
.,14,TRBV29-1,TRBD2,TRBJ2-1,TGCAGCGTTGAAGGGTATAGCGGGGGTGGGGAGCAGTTCTTC,CSVEGYSGGGEQFF
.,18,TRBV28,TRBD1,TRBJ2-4,TGTGCCAGCAGTTTACGGGTGACAGGGGGCGCCGCCAAAAACATTCAGTACTTC,CASSLRVTGGAAKNIQYF
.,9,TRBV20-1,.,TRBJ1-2,TGCAGTGCTGCCGCGGGCTACACCTTC,CSAAAGYTF
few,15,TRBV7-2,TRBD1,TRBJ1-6,TGTGCCAGCAGCCAGACAGGGGGTGATAATTCACCCCTCCACTTT,CASSQTGGDNSPLHF
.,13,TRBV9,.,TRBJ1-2,TGTGCCAGCAGCTATGGAGAGGGCTATGGCTACACCTTC,CASSYGEGYGYTF
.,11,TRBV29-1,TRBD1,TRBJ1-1,TGCAGCGTTGGGGACAGCACTGAAGCTTTCTTT,CSVGDSTEAFF
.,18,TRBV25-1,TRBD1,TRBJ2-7,TGTGCCAGCAGTGCCCCCCGTGGGACAGGCCGTTTCTCCTACGAGCAGTACTTC,CASSAPRGTGRFSYEQYF
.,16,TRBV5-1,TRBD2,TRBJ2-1,TGCGCCAGCAGCTCGGGAGGGACTAGCGGCTACAATGAGCAGTTCTTC,CASSSGGTSGYNEQFF
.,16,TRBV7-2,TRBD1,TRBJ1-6,TGTGCCAGCAGCCAAGCCCCGGGACAGGGGCCCTCACCCCTCCACTTT,CASSQAPGQGPSPLHF
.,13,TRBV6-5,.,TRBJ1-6,TGTGCCAGCAGTTACTCGGGGCCGTCACCCCTCCACTTT,CASSYSGPSPLHF
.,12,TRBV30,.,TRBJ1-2,TGTGCCTGGGAGACAGCGTACTATGGCTACACCTTC,CAWETAYYGYTF
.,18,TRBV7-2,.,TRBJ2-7,TGTGCCAGCAGCTTAGTTGCTAGCCTAGGCCAGGTGTCCCACGAGCAGTACTTC,CASSLVASLGQVSHEQYF
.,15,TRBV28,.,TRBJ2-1,TGTGCCAGCAGGGAGACGCCCCAGGGGTACAATGAGCAGTTCTTC,CASRETPQGYNEQFF
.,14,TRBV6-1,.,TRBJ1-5,TGTGCCAGCAGTGAAATGGGAGGAAATCAGCCCCAGCATTTT,CASSEMGGNQPQHF
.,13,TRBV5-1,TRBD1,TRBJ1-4,TGCGCCAGCAGCCTCAGGGGGAGGGAAAAACTGTTTTTT,CASSLRGREKLFF
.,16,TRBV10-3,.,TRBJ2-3,TGTGCCATCAGCCGGAATACGGGGGACGCCACAGATACGCAGTATTTT,CAISRNTGDATDTQYF
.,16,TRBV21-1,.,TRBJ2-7,TGTGCCAGCAGCAACCCCCGACAGGGGGCCTGGTACGAGCAGTACTTC,CASSNPRQGAWYEQYF
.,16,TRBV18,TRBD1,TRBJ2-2,TGTGCCAGCTCACCACCGACAGGGGGCTCGACCGGGGAGCTGTTTTTT,CASSPPTGGSTGELFF
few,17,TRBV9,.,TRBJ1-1,TGTGCCAGCAGCGTAGGTGGATTGGGCCAGGGAGGCACTGAAGCTTTCTTT,CASSVGGLGQGGTEAFF
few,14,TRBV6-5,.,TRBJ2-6,TGTGCCAGCCATGCTCCAGTTCGTGCCAACGTCCTGACTTTC,CASHAPVRANVLTF
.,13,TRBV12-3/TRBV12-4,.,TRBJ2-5,TGTGCCAGCAGTTTAGGGCACCAAGAGACCCAGTACTTC,CASSLGHQETQYF
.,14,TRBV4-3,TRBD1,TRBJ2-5,TGCGCCAGCAGAAAGGGACAGGGTGAAGAGACCCAGTACTTC,CASRKGQGEETQYF
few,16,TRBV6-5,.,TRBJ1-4,TGTGCCAGCAGTTCTCACAGCCTAACAACTAATGAAAAACTGTTTTTT,CASSSHSLTTNEKLFF
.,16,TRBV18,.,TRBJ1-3,TGTGCCAGCTCACCATCAGGGGACATATCTGGAAACACCATATATTTT,CASSPSGDISGNTIYF
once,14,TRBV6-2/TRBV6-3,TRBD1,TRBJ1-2,TGTGCCAGCAGTTCGACAGGGGGGAACTATGGCTACACCTTC,CASSSTGGNYGYTF
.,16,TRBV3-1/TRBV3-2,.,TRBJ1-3,TGTGCCAGCAGCCAAGTTGGACAGTCCTCTGGAAACACCATATATTTT,CASSQVGQSSGNTIYF
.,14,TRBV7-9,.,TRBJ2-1,TGTGCCAGCGTTTCGAACGGAGGGGGGGATGAGCAGTTCTTC,CASVSNGGGDEQFF
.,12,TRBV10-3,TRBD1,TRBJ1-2,TGTGCCATCAGAGAGACAGGGTCTGTAGGCACCTTC,CAIRETGSVGTF
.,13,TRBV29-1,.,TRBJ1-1,TGCAGCGTTGTGGGGGGGTGGGACACTGAAGCTTTCTTT,CSVVGGWDTEAFF
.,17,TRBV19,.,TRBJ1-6,TGTGCCAGTAGTGACCCAGGGGTGAGCTCCTATAATTCACCCCTCCACTTT,CASSDPGVSSYNSPLHF
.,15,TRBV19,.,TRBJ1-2,TGTGCCAGTAGGGGCAGAAGGCAAGCTAACTATGGCTACACCTTC,CASRGRRQANYGYTF
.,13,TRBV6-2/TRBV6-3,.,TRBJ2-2,TGTGCCAGCAGACCTCCGGTGGCCGGGGAGCTGTTTTTT,CASRPPVAGELFF
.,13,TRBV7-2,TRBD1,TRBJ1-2,TGTGCCAGCAGCTACGGACAGGCGCAGGGCTACACCTTC,CASSYGQAQGYTF
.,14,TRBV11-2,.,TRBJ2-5,TGTGCCAGCAGCTTTTCGGGGGTTGGAGAGACCCAGTACTTC,CASSFSGVGETQYF
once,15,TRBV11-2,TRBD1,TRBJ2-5,TGTGCCAGCGGTCGGACAGGGACCCCACAAGAGACCCAGTACTTC,CASGRTGTPQETQYF
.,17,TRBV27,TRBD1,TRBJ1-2,TGTGCCAGCAGTTTAAAGAGGGCCGGGACAGGGGGCTATGGCTACACCTTC,CASSLKRAGTGGYGYTF
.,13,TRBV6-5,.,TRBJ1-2,TGTGCCAGCTCGGCACGGCAGGCCTATGGCTACACCTTC,CASSARQAYGYTF
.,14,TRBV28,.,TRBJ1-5,TGTGCCAGCAGCTTGGACAGTAGCAATCAGCCCCAGCATTTT,CASSLDSSNQPQHF
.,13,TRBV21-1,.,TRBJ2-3,TGTGCCAGCAGCCAACAGGGTGGAGATACGCAGTATTTT,CASSQQGGDTQYF
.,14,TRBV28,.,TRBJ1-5,TGTGCCAGCAGTTTATGGCAGGGCAATCAGCCCCAGCATTTT,CASSLWQGNQPQHF
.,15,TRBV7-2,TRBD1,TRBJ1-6,TGTGCCAGCAGCTCCGACAGGGCGATAAATTCACCCCTCCACTTT,CASSSDRAINSPLHF
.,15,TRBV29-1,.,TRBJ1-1,TGCAGCGTTCGGGGCCGTTGGGACTTAAACGCTGAAGCTTTCTTT,CSVRGRWDLNAEAFF
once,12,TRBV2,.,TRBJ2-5,TGTGCCCACACGGGGAACCAAGAGACCCAGTACTTC,CAHTGNQETQYF
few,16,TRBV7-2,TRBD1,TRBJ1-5,TGTGCCAGCAGCTTAGGACAGGGGGCTTTCAATCAGCCCCAGCATTTT,CASSLGQGAFNQPQHF
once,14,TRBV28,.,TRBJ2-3,TGTGCCAGCAGTTTCAGGGTACGCACAGATACGCAGTATTTT,CASSFRVRTDTQYF